The clone carrying this T cell receptor (beta chain) was counted only a few times. The antigen is undetermined. These data belong to a study of T cell responses to AZD1222 COVID-19 vaccine. Study-wide results and caveats: Spike regions recognized by vaccine-associated CD4 TCRs spanned the protein, led by 160-218 and 743-854.

The study pooled second doses at about 4 or about 12 weeks. Only in-frame clones appear in the TCRdb table, and some are missing; sequencing was by immunoSEQ multiplex PCR. The repertoire holds 80,000 or so clones, with 70% to 90% as singletons. The CDR3 has 17 amino acids. V gave up 2 bases and J gave up 0 bases, with 14 bases separating them. Germline V gene sequence: CDR1 LGHNA, CDR2 YNFKEQ. The gene calls are TRBV4-2 and TRBJ1-3; possible D gene TRBD1, 6 bases. The TCR originated in an adult who received the AZD1222 COVID-19 vaccine. The specimen was peripheral blood, collected 28 days after the second AZD1222 dose. The CDR3 region has the DNA TGTGCCAGCAGCCAAAGCCCAGGGGCACTCTCTGGAAACACCATATATTTT. Translated, it gives CASSQSPGALSGNTIYF.